These T cell receptor beta chains were read from a single sample in a study of T-cell reconstitution after alpha-beta-depleted transplantation in children. Each CDR3 protein is one row after TCRdb ran MiXCR on the PCR reads. The sample holds hundreds of thousands of distinct CDR3 sequences, approximately 16% seen once. This specimen consisted of PBMCs from the stem cell graft donor, obtained from the stem cell graft. The receptor set was obtained from a human donor who donated a stem cell graft to a child with acute myeloid leukemia. Each CDR3 is given with its conserved first and last residue. The D gene is left open where the match is weak. Where a row states a size, it is once, few, many or the class of an expanded clone; other rows omit it.

cdr3_length	v_call	clone_size	d_call	j_call	cdr3_aa	cdr3_nt
17	TRBV7-2	few	TRBD1	TRBJ2-7	CASSPIAGGQGWYEQYF	TGTGCCAGCAGCCCAATAGCTGGGGGACAGGGTTGGTACGAGCAGTACTTC
18	TRBV4-2	-	-	TRBJ2-2	CASSLLDIGGRGTGELFF	TGTGCCAGCAGCCTCCTAGATATAGGGGGGCGCGGGACCGGGGAGCTGTTTTTT
15	TRBV2	-	-	TRBJ2-5	CASSGRSGYQETQYF	TGTGCCAGCAGTGGTCGGTCGGGGTACCAAGAGACCCAGTACTTC
16	TRBV6-4	many	TRBD2	TRBJ2-3	CASSDGTSGSTDTQYF	TGTGCCAGCAGTGATGGGACTAGCGGGAGCACAGATACGCAGTATTTT
12	TRBV20-1	many	-	TRBJ1-5	CSARATDQPQHF	TGCAGTGCTAGGGCTACAGATCAGCCCCAGCATTTT
15	TRBV7-6	many	TRBD2	TRBJ2-5	CASSPRFSGGETQYF	TGTGCCAGCAGCCCCAGATTTAGCGGGGGAGAGACCCAGTACTTC
16	TRBV29-1	many	TRBD1	TRBJ2-3	CSVDRGQGLSPGTQYF	TGCAGCGTTGATCGGGGACAGGGGCTATCCCCCGGTACGCAGTATTTT
13	TRBV6-6	many	-	TRBJ2-7	CASRPTGSYEQYF	TGTGCCAGCAGACCCACAGGCTCCTACGAGCAGTACTTC
15	TRBV12-3/TRBV12-4	-	TRBD2	TRBJ2-3	CASSLSGGAQDTQYF	TGTGCCAGCAGTTTAAGCGGGGGGGCCCAAGATACGCAGTATTTT
12	TRBV7-9	-	-	TRBJ2-1	CASSLGAIEQFF	TGTGCCAGCAGCTTAGGGGCCATTGAGCAGTTCTTC
16	TRBV20-1	-	TRBD2	TRBJ2-7	CSARDLGLAGGYEQYF	TGCAGTGCTAGAGATCTGGGACTAGCGGGGGGCTACGAGCAGTACTTC
19	TRBV20-1	-	-	TRBJ1-6	CSARDLGGLHSSYNSPLHF	TGCAGTGCTAGAGATCTAGGGGGGCTGCATAGCTCCTATAATTCACCCCTCCACTTT
15	TRBV15	few	TRBD2	TRBJ2-4	CATSILLAGENIQYF	TGTGCCACCAGCATTTTACTAGCGGGGGAAAACATTCAGTACTTC
14	TRBV5-1	-	-	TRBJ2-2	CASERAEHTGELFF	TGCGCCAGCGAAAGGGCAGAACATACCGGGGAGCTGTTTTTT
13	TRBV29-1	few	-	TRBJ2-3	CSVEGRQTDTQYF	TGCAGCGTTGAAGGGCGACAGACAGATACGCAGTATTTT
13	TRBV9	many	-	TRBJ1-2	CASRRDSNYGYTF	TGTGCCAGCAGGCGGGACTCTAACTATGGCTACACCTTC
16	TRBV24-1	few	-	TRBJ2-7	CATSPCSGELKYEQYF	TGTGCCACCAGTCCTTGCTCGGGGGAGCTTAAATACGAGCAGTACTTC
14	TRBV29-1	many	TRBD1	TRBJ2-1	CSVEKDRGPGEQFF	TGCAGCGTTGAAAAAGACAGGGGGCCCGGTGAGCAGTTCTTC
16	TRBV5-1	-	-	TRBJ2-3	CASSLLGGARTDTQYF	TGCGCCAGCAGCCTACTAGGGGGGGCACGCACAGATACGCAGTATTTT
13	TRBV29-1	few	-	TRBJ1-3	CSVAQGTGNTIYF	TGCAGCGTGGCACAGGGAACTGGAAACACCATATATTTT
15	TRBV12-3/TRBV12-4	-	-	TRBJ2-3	CASSLGGTEEDTQYF	TGTGCCAGCAGTTTGGGAGGCACCGAGGAAGATACGCAGTATTTT
12	TRBV13	many	TRBD1	TRBJ2-1	CASSARGREQFF	TGTGCCAGCAGCGCCAGGGGGCGTGAGCAGTTCTTC
13	TRBV5-1	few	-	TRBJ2-5	CASFGGAGETQYF	TGCGCCAGCTTTGGCGGGGCCGGAGAGACCCAGTACTTC
14	TRBV6-1	many	-	TRBJ1-3	CASSDGSFGNTIYF	TGTGCCAGCAGCGACGGAAGTTTCGGAAACACCATATATTTT
17	TRBV12-3/TRBV12-4	few	TRBD2	TRBJ2-1	CASTGTSGGLFHNEQFF	TGTGCCAGCACTGGGACTAGCGGGGGACTGTTCCACAATGAGCAGTTCTTC
16	TRBV4-3	many	TRBD1	TRBJ1-3	CASSPDRGTSGNTIYF	TGCGCCAGCAGCCCGGACAGGGGAACCTCTGGAAACACCATATATTTT
12	TRBV24-1	many	-	TRBJ2-1	CATRDIGNEQFF	TGTGCCACCCGGGATATAGGGAATGAGCAGTTCTTC
13	TRBV29-1	many	-	TRBJ1-2	CSVEEVGGSQYTF	TGCAGCGTTGAAGAAGTTGGGGGGTCCCAGTACACCTTC